Included here is one T cell receptor beta chain sequence, with context. Germline-derived CDR1 and CDR2 are MNHEY and SMNVEV (reference sequence). V was shortened by 7 bases and J by 7 bases, with 17 bases between the two germline ends. The CDR3 has 15 amino acids. This sample stems from a study of blood T cell repertoires in COVID-19. Study as a whole: Spain, Italy and the United States supplied samples that represented acute and convalescent COVID-19. PBMCs, B-cell-depleted T cells, or T cells provided the cDNA or gDNA that made up the material.

As originally analysed: Estimation of nucleated cell counts was performed using reference gene primer amplification. Sequenced by immunoSEQ multiplex PCR; TCRdb stores in-frame clones only, minus some. V, J and clone size were drawn from that table, and D and trimming were deduced from the DNA. This sample yields more than 90,000 clones, of which around 87% are seen a single time; 9.5% to 13% belongs to the top ten. This clonotype was obtained from a woman in her thirties with acute or convalescent COVID-19. Sequencing was done on a sample of peripheral blood. The chain recombines TRBV27 with TRBJ1-6, with D possibly matching TRBD1 (5 bases). The CDR3 loop is CASTPRGGRNSPLHF. The CDR3 region has the DNA TGTGCCAGCACCCCCCGGGGGGGGAGAAATTCACCCCTCCACTTT.